A single sample gave rise to the 24 T cell receptor beta chains below, sequenced in a study of blood T cell repertoires in COVID-19. Sequenced by immunoSEQ multiplex PCR; TCRdb stores in-frame clones only, minus some. The data show 110,000 to 150,000 clones, 70% to 85% seen once. Source material: PBMCs or T cells enriched from blood (not recorded which). These receptors came from a woman younger than 30 who had been exposed to COVID-19.

The V call is TRBV18, the J call TRBJ2-1, with 9 bases lining up with TRBD1. With 4 bases clipped from V and 4 bases from J, the junction kept 8 bases outside the gene matches. CDR1 and CDR2 (germline): KGHSH, LQKENI. This CDR3 has 16 residues. CDR3 amino acids: CASSLIQGAGYNEQFF. CDR3 DNA sequence: TGTGCCAGCTCACTAATACAGGGGGCGGGGTACAATGAGCAGTTCTTC.

This chain uses TRBV4-1 with TRBJ2-1; TRBD2 matches at 10 bases. The germline CDR1 and CDR2 sequences are MGHRA and YSYEKL. V shed 1 base and J 5 bases; nucleotides not matched to a gene: 8. CDR3 length: 17 residues. CDR3 sequence: CASSQAGLAGAHNEQFF. DNA of the CDR3: TGCGCCAGCAGCCAAGCCGGGCTAGCGGGAGCCCACAATGAGCAGTTCTTC.

This chain links TRBV5-1 with TRBJ1-2; 12 bases agree with TRBD1. Germline V CDR1 and CDR2: SGHRS, YFSETQ. Trimming removed 4 bases from V and 8 bases from J; junction bases left unmatched: 6. The CDR3 runs to 14 residues. In DNA, the CDR3 is TGCGCCAGCAGCACGGGACAGGGGGCGAGGGGCTACACCTTC. This gives the protein CASSTGQGARGYTF.

The rearrangement joins TRBV18 to TRBJ1-1; D is unclear. CDR1 is KGHSH and CDR2 is LQKENI in the germline V gene. The length of the CDR3 is 15 residues. Trimming shortened V by 0 bases and J by 1 base, and 9 bases separated the two germline ends. CDR3 sequence reads: CASSPPATQNTEAFF. DNA of the CDR3: TGTGCCAGCTCACCACCCGCGACACAGAACACTGAAGCTTTCTTT.

This clone appeared a single time. J is TRBJ1-2 and V is TRBV4-1; 8 bases line up with TRBD1. This CDR3 spans 16 amino acids. Germline V gives CDR1 MGHRA, CDR2 YSYEKL. Trimming at V came to 0 bases and at J to 5 bases, leaving 8 bases not matched to a gene. CDR3 bases: TGCGCCAGCAGCCAAGATTCCTGGACAGGGTCATATGGCTACACCTTC. Encoded protein: CASSQDSWTGSYGYTF.

The chain carries TRBV4-3 and TRBJ2-2; TRBD1 might be the D (6 bases). The ends were cut back, 0 bases at V and 6 bases at J, with 11 bases in the middle. The germline V gene encodes CDR1 LGHNA and CDR2 YSLEER. This CDR3 region has 15 residues. The CDR3 DNA reads as TGCGCCAGCAGCCAAGAACAGGGTTGGGCCGGGGAGCTGTTTTTT. Translation: CASSQEQGWAGELFF.

The chain recombines TRBV10-3 with TRBJ2-3; the D gene is possibly TRBD2 (6 bases). Germline V gives CDR1 ENHRY, CDR2 SYGVKD. CDR3 size: 15 residues. Trimming took off 0 bases at V and 5 bases at J, with 12 bases between the two ends. This CDR3 is CAISESTRRGDTQYF. Here the CDR3 DNA reads TGTGCCATCAGTGAGTCTACTAGGAGGGGAGATACGCAGTATTTT.

The V and J genes are TRBV19 and TRBJ2-2, with TRBD1 matching 7 bases. V trimming: 4 bases; J trimming: 3 bases; junction bases outside the gene matches: 11. Per germline, CDR1 LNHDA and CDR2 SQIVND (reference sequence). There are 17 residues in the CDR3. CDR3 loop: CASSTFRGTDDTGELFF. CDR3 DNA: TGTGCCAGTAGTACGTTCAGAGGGACAGATGACACCGGGGAGCTGTTTTTT.

The chain links TRBV7-9 to TRBJ2-7; 8 bases line up with TRBD2. The V segment lost 1 base and the J segment 7 bases; nucleotides outside the gene matches: 9. CDR1 SEHNR and CDR2 FQNEAQ come from the germline V gene (reference sequence). This CDR3 has 15 residues. CDR3 region: CASSLGGRPSEEQYF. The CDR3 DNA reads TGTGCCAGCAGCTTAGGCGGGAGGCCTTCGGAGGAGCAGTACTTC.

This chain connects TRBV5-1 to TRBJ1-2; the match to TRBD1 covers 7 bases. The CDR3 has 13 amino acids. CDR1 SGHRS and CDR2 YFSETQ come from the germline V gene. Germline trimming cut 2 bases from V and 7 bases from J; bases unmatched to any gene: 5. CDR3 amino acids: CASSFEGAVGYTF. CDR3 DNA sequence: TGCGCCAGCAGCTTTGAGGGGGCAGTTGGCTACACCTTC.

This chain uses TRBV6-5 with TRBJ1-2; D is unclear. There are 13 residues in the CDR3. V gave up 3 bases and J gave up 7 bases, with 12 bases separating them. The germline V gene has CDR1 MNHEY and CDR2 SVGAGI. Written as DNA, the CDR3 is TGTGCCAGCAGTTATGAGGGAGGGTCTGGCTACACCTTC. Its protein product is CASSYEGGSGYTF.

J is TRBJ2-1 and V is TRBV4-3, with a possible D match to TRBD2 (6 bases). The CDR3 contains 17 residues. Trimming stripped 4 bases from V and 8 bases from J, with 24 bases between. Germline CDR1 LGHNA, CDR2 YSLEER. CDR3 region: CASSPTGSYPTGYEQFF. CDR3 nucleotides: TGCGCCAGCAGCCCTACCGGGAGTTATCCCACGGGGTATGAGCAGTTCTTC.

The rearrangement joins TRBV2 to TRBJ2-7; D possibly corresponds to TRBD2 (6 bases). Germline V lookup: CDR1 SNHLY, CDR2 FYNNEI. This CDR3 has 14 amino acids. Trimming cost V 8 bases and J 4 bases, with 18 bases left between them. CDR3 DNA sequence: TGTGCCAGCCAAATAGGGGAGGCCTCGTACGAGCAGTACTTC. Its protein is CASQIGEASYEQYF.

The V gene is TRBV5-4, the J gene TRBJ2-1; TRBD1 matches at 8 bases. CDR1 is SGHNT and CDR2 is YYREEE in the germline V gene (reference sequence). The CDR3 runs 16 residues. Trimming at V came to 0 bases and at J to 12 bases, leaving 14 bases not matched to a gene. The CDR3 protein is CASSLDLRDRPVGQFF. For the CDR3, the DNA is TGTGCCAGCAGCTTGGATCTGAGGGACAGGCCGGTCGGGCAGTTCTTC.

The rearrangement joins TRBV27 to TRBJ2-7, with a tentative D call TRBD1 (6 bases). This CDR3 has 13 amino acids. V was pared by 2 bases and J by 2 bases, with 7 bases between. From germline, CDR1 is MNHEY and CDR2 SMNVEV (reference sequence). CDR3 sequence (DNA): TGTGCCAGCAGTTTAGGGACACCCTACGAGCAGTACTTC. Protein product: CASSLGTPYEQYF.

The chain couples TRBV6-1 to TRBJ1-3; 7 nucleotides agree with TRBD1. This CDR3 has 17 residues. The germline V gene encodes CDR1 MNHNS and CDR2 SASEGT. V shed 2 bases, J shed 0 bases, and the junction held 7 bases outside the gene matches. Here the CDR3 reads CASSEFHRGVSGNTIYF. CDR3 nucleotides: TGTGCCAGCAGTGAATTTCACAGGGGAGTCTCTGGAAACACCATATATTTT.

A remark on this clone: One junction end disagrees with the germline gene, perhaps due to a read error. Within the sample, other DNA sequences also encode this same CDR3. The chain is built from TRBV7-2 and TRBJ2-7; 9 nucleotides line up with TRBD1. Germline V gene data show CDR1 as SGHTA and CDR2 as FQGNSA. This CDR3 comprises 15 residues. The DNA of the CDR3 is TGTGCCAGCAGCTCACAACAGGGGGCTTTCTACGAGCAGTACTTT. Amino acids: CASSSQQGAFYEQYF.

The genes are TRBV7-2 and TRBJ1-2; 9 nucleotides agree with TRBD1. V was pared by 6 bases and J by 4 bases, with 12 bases of the junction left unmatched. CDR1 is SGHTA, CDR2 FQGNSA, per germline. This CDR3 region has 16 residues. CDR3 residues: CASRGTGTPLGYGYTF. Here the CDR3 DNA reads TGTGCCAGCAGGGGGACAGGGACCCCACTAGGCTATGGCTACACCTTC.

This chain uses TRBV2 with TRBJ1-5; D gene uncertain. The CDR3 is 14 residues long. Germline-derived CDR1 and CDR2 are SNHLY and FYNNEI. Trimming shortened V by 7 bases and J by 6 bases, and 16 bases separated the two germline ends. The CDR3 nucleotides read TGTGCCAGCACAGGTAGAGCCATATCTCAGCCCCAGCATTTT. It encodes CASTGRAISQPQHF.

The V call is TRBV7-2, the J call TRBJ1-5, with a weak D call TRBD1 (5 bases). The V gene's germline CDR1 is SGHTA and CDR2 FQGNSA. The CDR3 has 16 residues. V was trimmed by 2 bases and J by 1 base, leaving 12 bases between them. The DNA of the CDR3 is TGTGCCAGCAGCTTATACCCCCGGGGGAGCAATCAGCCCCAGCATTTT. This translates into CASSLYPRGSNQPQHF. The variable domain in full, completed from reference TRBV7-2 and TRBJ1-5, reads GAGVSQSPSNKVTEKGKDVELRCDPISGHTALYWYRQSLGQGLEFLIYFQGNSAPDKSGLPSDRFSAERTGGSVSTLTIQRTQQEDSAVYLCASSLYPRGSNQPQHFGDGTRLSIL.

The V gene is TRBV7-2, the J gene TRBJ2-3; D remains ambiguous. The V end lost 0 bases, the J end lost 2 bases, and 12 bases lay between the germline ends. The CDR3 is made up of 16 amino acids. CDR1 is SGHTA, CDR2 FQGNSA, per germline. The CDR3 here is CASSLASSLNTDTQYF. DNA for the CDR3: TGTGCCAGCAGCTTAGCGAGTAGCTTAAACACAGATACGCAGTATTTT.

This clone was recorded only once. This rearrangement joins TRBV5-1 to TRBJ2-7; 15 bases fit TRBD2. The CDR3 spans 21 residues. The V and J ends lost 3 bases and 5 bases, in that order; junction bases with no gene match: 21. The germline V gene encodes CDR1 SGHRS and CDR2 YFSETQ. CDR3 nucleotide sequence: TGCGCCAGCAGCTCACTGGATGGGACTAGCGGGAGGATGGACCTCATGAACGAGCAGTACTTC. This gives the protein CASSSLDGTSGRMDLMNEQYF.

In nucleotides, the CDR3 is TGTGCCAGCAGCCCCGCGCCAGGGGTCTATGAAAAACTGTTTTTT. This encodes CASSPAPGVYEKLFF. This chain joins TRBV7-8 and TRBJ1-4, with TRBD1 as a possible D gene (6 bases). V gave up 5 bases and J gave up 6 bases, with 16 bases separating them. CDR1 is SGHVS, CDR2 FQNEAQ, per germline. This CDR3 comprises 15 residues.

V usage is TRBV11-2 and J usage is TRBJ2-5; 9 bases fit TRBD1. CDR3 length equals 15 residues. The trim removed 3 bases at V and 4 bases at J, leaving 6 bases unmatched. Germline V gene sequence: CDR1 SGHAT, CDR2 FQNNGV. The CDR3 sequence is CASSFGGQGTETQYF. As DNA, the CDR3 is TGTGCCAGCAGCTTTGGGGGACAGGGAACAGAGACCCAGTACTTC. Complete variable domain (other parts from reference TRBV11-2 and TRBJ2-5): EAGVAQSPRYKIIEKRQSVAFWCNPISGHATLYWYQQILGQGPKLLIQFQNNGVVDDSQLPKDRFSAERLKGVDSTLKIQPAKLEDSAVYLCASSFGGQGTETQYFGPGTRLLVL.